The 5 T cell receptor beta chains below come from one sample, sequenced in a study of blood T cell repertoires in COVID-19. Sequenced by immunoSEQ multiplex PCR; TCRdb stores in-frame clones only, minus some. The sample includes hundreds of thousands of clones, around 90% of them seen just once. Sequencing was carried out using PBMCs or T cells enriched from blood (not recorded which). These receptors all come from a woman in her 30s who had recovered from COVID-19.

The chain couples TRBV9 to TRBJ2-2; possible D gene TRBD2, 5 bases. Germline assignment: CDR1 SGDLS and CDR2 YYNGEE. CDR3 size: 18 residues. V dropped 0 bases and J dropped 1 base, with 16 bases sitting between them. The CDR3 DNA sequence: TGTGCCAGCAGCGTAGCTAACTCTCAGCGGTGGAACACCGGGGAGCTGTTTTTT. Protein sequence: CASSVANSQRWNTGELFF.

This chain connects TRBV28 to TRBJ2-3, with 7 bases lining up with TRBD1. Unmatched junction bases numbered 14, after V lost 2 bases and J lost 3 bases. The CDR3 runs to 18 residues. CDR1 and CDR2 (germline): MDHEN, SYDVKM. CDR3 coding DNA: TGTGCCAGCAGTTTACCCAAACCGACAGGGCACTTAACAGATACGCAGTATTTT. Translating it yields CASSLPKPTGHLTDTQYF.

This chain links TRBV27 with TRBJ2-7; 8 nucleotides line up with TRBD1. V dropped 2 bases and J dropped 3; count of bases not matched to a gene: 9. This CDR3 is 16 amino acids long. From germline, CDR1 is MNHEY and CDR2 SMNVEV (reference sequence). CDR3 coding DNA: TGTGCCAGCAGTTTAGGCCCAGGGGGCGAAGGCTACGAGCAGTACTTC. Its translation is CASSLGPGGEGYEQYF.

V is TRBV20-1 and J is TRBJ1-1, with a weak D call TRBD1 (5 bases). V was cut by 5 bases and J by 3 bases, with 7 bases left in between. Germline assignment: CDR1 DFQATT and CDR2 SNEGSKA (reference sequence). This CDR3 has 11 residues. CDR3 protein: CSARGYTEAFF. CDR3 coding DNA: TGCAGTGCTCGGGGGTACACTGAAGCTTTCTTT.

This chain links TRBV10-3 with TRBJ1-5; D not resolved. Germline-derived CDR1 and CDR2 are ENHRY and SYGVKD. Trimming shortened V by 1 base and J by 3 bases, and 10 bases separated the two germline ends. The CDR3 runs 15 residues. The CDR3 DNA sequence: TGTGCCATCAGTGAGTATGGCCAGGTCAATCAGCCCCAGCATTTT. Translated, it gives CAISEYGQVNQPQHF.